These 32 T cell receptor beta chains were all obtained from the same sample, sequenced in a study of radiation and T cells in renal cell carcinoma. TCRdb's copy holds only in-frame clones and misses some; the assay was immunoSEQ multiplex PCR. The repertoire has 150,000 or so clones, 88% of them found once; the top ten carry approximately 12%. Indicated time point: baseline pretreatment blood. The treatment: 15 Gy SBRT to primary tumor, nephrectomy 4 weeks later. Sequenced material: blood, taken from a patient whose treatment included radiotherapy and nephrectomy. The receptors derive from a woman aged 50 to 65 with renal cell carcinoma.

The J gene is TRBJ2-3, the V gene TRBV11-2; D remains unclear. The CDR3 covers 15 residues. Germline CDR1 is SGHAT and CDR2 is FQNNGV. Trimming took off 0 bases at V and 3 bases at J, with 10 bases between the two ends. In DNA, the CDR3 is TGTGCCAGCAGCTTAGAGATAGGGCCGACAGATACGCAGTATTTT. Encoded protein: CASSLEIGPTDTQYF. Together with reference TRBV11-2 and TRBJ2-3, the CDR3 gives the full variable domain: EAGVAQSPRYKIIEKRQSVAFWCNPISGHATLYWYQQILGQGPKLLIQFQNNGVVDDSQLPKDRFSAERLKGVDSTLKIQPAKLEDSAVYLCASSLEIGPTDTQYFGPGTRLTVL.

This CDR3 reads CASSPDGGENTEAFF. As DNA, the CDR3 is TGTGCCAGCAGCCCCGACGGGGGGGAGAACACTGAAGCTTTCTTT. The V and J genes are TRBV9 and TRBJ1-1, with D possibly being TRBD1 (5 bases). Germline V gene lookup returns CDR1 SGDLS and CDR2 YYNGEE. The CDR3 runs to 15 residues. The germline V and J ends were trimmed by 4 bases and 1 base, with 14 bases remaining between them. Looking up the rest from reference TRBV9 and TRBJ1-1 gives the full variable domain: DSGVTQTPKHLITATGQRVTLRCSPRSGDLSVYWYQQSLDQGLQFLIQYYNGEERAKGNILERFSAQQFPDLHSELNLSSLELGDSALYFCASSPDGGENTEAFFGQGTRLTVV.

The chain uses TRBV7-8 and TRBJ1-1, with D tentatively TRBD1 (6 bases). The CDR3 runs to 11 residues. V lost 4 bases, J lost 13 bases, and 13 bases lay in between. Germline assignment: CDR1 SGHVS and CDR2 FQNEAQ. CDR3 sequence: CASSSGGPGFF. In nucleotides, the CDR3 is TGTGCCAGCAGCTCGGGGGGGCCCGGTTTCTTT.

This chain uses TRBV5-1 with TRBJ2-2; D may be TRBD1 (5 bases). The CDR3 is 15 residues long. Germline V CDR1 and CDR2: SGHRS, YFSETQ. The V and J ends lost 3 bases and 0 bases respectively, with 9 bases between them. This chain's CDR3 is CASSYGHPNTGELFF. The CDR3 nucleotides read TGCGCCAGCAGCTATGGACATCCGAACACCGGGGAGCTGTTTTTT.

V and J are TRBV2 and TRBJ2-6; 15 bases line up with TRBD2. The CDR3 is 20 residues long. The V segment lost 6 bases and the J segment 1 base; nucleotides outside the gene matches: 10. The germline V gene encodes CDR1 SNHLY and CDR2 FYNNEI. The CDR3 nucleotides read TGTGCCAGCAGGAGGGATTTAGGGACTAGCGGGGGGTCTGGGGCCAACGTCCTGACTTTC. Amino acid sequence: CASRRDLGTSGGSGANVLTF. Combining the CDR3 with reference TRBV2 and TRBJ2-6 gives the whole variable domain EPEVTQTPSHQVTQMGQEVILRCVPISNHLYFYWYRQILGQKVEFLVSFYNNEISEKSEIFDDQFSVERPDGSNFTLKIRSTKLEDSAMYFCASRRDLGTSGGSGANVLTFGAGSRLTVL.

The chain joins TRBV5-4 to TRBJ1-1; the D gene is possibly TRBD1 (6 bases). Germline V gives CDR1 SGHNT, CDR2 YYREEE (reference sequence). V was shortened by 4 bases and J by 6 bases, with 22 bases between the two germline ends. This CDR3 comprises 16 residues. The chain's CDR3 is CASSHGRIETGAEAFF. For the CDR3, the DNA is TGTGCCAGCAGCCACGGCCGGATAGAGACAGGAGCTGAAGCTTTCTTT.

The genes are TRBV7-9 and TRBJ2-5; D is undetermined. Trimming left V 3 bases short and J 1 base short, with 3 bases between. CDR3 length: 12 residues. In germline, CDR1 is SEHNR, CDR2 FQNEAQ (reference sequence). CDR3 region: CASSFPQETQYF. The CDR3 DNA is TGTGCCAGCAGCTTCCCCCAAGAGACCCAGTACTTC.

The rearrangement joins TRBV30 to TRBJ2-1, with 9 bases lining up with TRBD1. The J segment lost 6 bases and the V segment lost 4 bases, leaving 13 bases of the junction unmatched. CDR1 and CDR2 (germline): GTSNPN, SVGIG (reference sequence). The CDR3 runs 16 residues. The CDR3 is CAWNFFPGQGSNEQFF. CDR3 nucleotides: TGTGCCTGGAATTTTTTTCCGGGACAGGGTAGCAATGAGCAGTTCTTC.

The sample holds one count of this clone. The chain combines TRBV7-8 with TRBJ1-5; the D is unclear. CDR1 SGHVS and CDR2 FQNEAQ come from the germline V gene. V was pared by 1 base and J by 3 bases, with 13 bases between. CDR3 length: 16 amino acids. CDR3 nucleotide sequence: TGTGCCAGCAGCTTAGAACAAGGGTTCGTCAATCAGCCCCAGCATTTT. Its protein product is CASSLEQGFVNQPQHF.

V and J are TRBV7-9 and TRBJ2-2; 8 bases are a match to TRBD1. The length of the CDR3 is 16 residues. Trimming removed 5 bases from V and 5 bases from J; junction bases left unmatched: 10. Germline V gives CDR1 SEHNR, CDR2 FQNEAQ (reference sequence). CDR3 sequence (DNA): TGTGCCAGCAGCGGAGGACAGGGACCTGGGACCGGGGAGCTGTTTTTT. Its protein is CASSGGQGPGTGELFF.

The rearrangement links TRBV19 to TRBJ1-3; 8 bases match TRBD1. Trimming took 6 bases from V and 4 from J; bases not matched to a gene: 8. CDR1 is LNHDA, CDR2 SQIVND, per germline (reference sequence). The CDR3 is 15 amino acids. DNA of the CDR3: TGTGCCAGTAGGGAAGACAGGGGTGGAGGAAACACCATATATTTT. It encodes CASREDRGGGNTIYF.

This chain links TRBV7-9 with TRBJ2-2; TRBD1 matches at 7 bases. CDR3 length: 15 amino acids. In germline, CDR1 is SEHNR, CDR2 FQNEAQ (reference sequence). V trimming: 7 bases; J trimming: 1 base; junction bases outside the gene matches: 6. The CDR3: CASNRGQRNTGELFF. DNA for the CDR3: TGTGCCAGCAACCGGGGACAGCGGAACACCGGGGAGCTGTTTTTT.

V is TRBV4-1 and J is TRBJ2-1; 9 nucleotides align to TRBD1. Per germline, CDR1 MGHRA and CDR2 YSYEKL. The J segment lost 7 bases and the V segment lost 2 bases, leaving 12 bases of the junction unmatched. The CDR3 spans 17 residues. In DNA, the CDR3 is TGCGCCAGCAGCCAACCCTCTGTCGGACAGGGGCTGAATGAGCAGTTCTTC. As protein: CASSQPSVGQGLNEQFF.

The chain uses TRBV5-1 and TRBJ1-1; D unclear. The CDR3 loop spans 15 amino acids. Trimming took 3 bases from V and 0 from J, leaving 12 bases between them. Germline lookup yields CDR1 SGHRS and CDR2 YFSETQ. CDR3 sequence: CASSSNSLMNTEAFF. In DNA, the CDR3 is TGCGCCAGCAGCTCGAACAGTCTCATGAACACTGAAGCTTTCTTT.

The CDR3 is CASSELLSYEQYF. CDR3 DNA: TGCGCCAGCAGTGAGTTGCTATCCTACGAGCAGTACTTC. The chain is built from TRBV10-1 and TRBJ2-7; D is ambiguous. CDR1 WNHNN and CDR2 SYGVQD come from the germline V gene (reference sequence). The CDR3 is 13 residues long. Trimming left V 1 base short and J 1 base short, with 5 bases between.

V gene TRBV7-6 combines with J gene TRBJ2-7; no firm D call. Deletions cut 1 base from V and 2 bases from J, with 12 bases between. Germline CDR1 and CDR2: SGHVS and FNYEAQ. There are 15 residues in the CDR3. In nucleotides, the CDR3 is TGTGCCAGCAGCTTAGAGGCCGGCCTTACCTACGAGCAGTACTTC. It codes for CASSLEAGLTYEQYF. Using reference TRBV7-6 and TRBJ2-7 for the parts outside the CDR3, the full variable domain is GAGVSQSPRYKVTKRGQDVALRCDPISGHVSLYWYRQALGQGPEFLTYFNYEAQQDKSGLPNDRFSAERPEGSISTLTIQRTEQRDSAMYRCASSLEAGLTYEQYFGPGTRLTVT.

The rearrangement links TRBV11-2 to TRBJ2-7; TRBD2 matches at 12 bases. CDR3 size: 16 residues. The V and J ends lost 5 bases and 1 base, in that order; junction bases with no gene match: 6. Germline V gives CDR1 SGHAT, CDR2 FQNNGV. As DNA, the CDR3 is TGTGCCAGCAGCCGGCTAGCGGGGGGGGCGTCCTACGAGCAGTACTTC. Its translation is CASSRLAGGASYEQYF.

CDR3 coding DNA: TGTGCCAGCAGCTGGGTTGTCACCGGGGAGCTGTTTTTT. As protein: CASSWVVTGELFF. This sequence joins TRBV25-1 and TRBJ2-2; D not certain. CDR3 length: 13 residues. Germline V gives CDR1 MGHDK, CDR2 SYGVNS. V was pared by 6 bases and J by 4 bases, with 9 bases between.

This rearrangement joins TRBV4-2 to TRBJ1-2; D is uncertain. Trimming stripped 0 bases from V and 7 bases from J, with 12 bases between. Germline-derived CDR1 and CDR2 are LGHNA and YNFKEQ. The length of the CDR3 is 14 residues. CDR3 nucleotides: TGTGCCAGCAGCCAAGATTCGGGATTCGGTGGCTACACCTTC. It translates to CASSQDSGFGGYTF.

This clone was picked up one time. V is TRBV5-1 and J is TRBJ2-7; maybe TRBD1 (6 bases). Germline assignment: CDR1 SGHRS and CDR2 YFSETQ. With 0 bases removed from V and 1 base from J, the gap between germline ends came to 11 bases. This CDR3 contains 15 residues. The CDR3 nucleotides are TGCGCCAGCAGCTTGGGTCCGGACAGATCCTACGAGCAGTACTTC. This sequence encodes CASSLGPDRSYEQYF.

V is TRBV6-5 and J is TRBJ2-1, with 9 bases fitting TRBD2. There are 16 residues in the CDR3. V was clipped by 4 bases and J by 4 bases; unmatched bases: 8. CDR1 is MNHEY, CDR2 SVGAGI, per germline. The CDR3 DNA is TGTGCCAGCAGTTCCCTTGCGGGGGGGCATTACAATGAGCAGTTCTTC. This sequence encodes CASSSLAGGHYNEQFF.

This chain joins TRBV30 and TRBJ1-6; 10 positions agree with TRBD1. The germline gives CDR1 GTSNPN, CDR2 SVGIG (reference sequence). The CDR3 loop spans 14 amino acids. J gave up 9 bases and V 5 bases, and 7 bases lay outside the gene matches. CDR3 in DNA: TGTGCCTGGGGGACAGGGGCGCGGTCTTCACCCCTCCACTTT. Encoded protein: CAWGTGARSSPLHF.

This chain links TRBV5-1 with TRBJ1-2; weak D call: TRBD1 (5 bases). With 2 bases removed from V and 3 bases from J, the gap between germline ends came to 14 bases. The CDR3 is 15 residues long. CDR1 SGHRS and CDR2 YFSETQ come from the germline V gene. CDR3 nucleotide sequence: TGCGCCAGCAGCTTCGACATAACCAGGGACTATGGCTACACCTTC. It is translated as CASSFDITRDYGYTF.

This chain links TRBV4-2 with TRBJ2-3; the match to TRBD2 covers 10 bases. CDR1 LGHNA and CDR2 YNFKEQ come from the germline V gene. V lost 6 bases and J lost 0; bases outside the gene matches: 6. The CDR3 contains 16 residues. The DNA of the CDR3 is TGTGCCAGCAGTCCGCTAGCGGGGGACAGCACAGATACGCAGTATTTT. Protein product: CASSPLAGDSTDTQYF.

This clone was recorded only once. The chain combines TRBV6-1 with TRBJ2-7; possibly TRBD1 or TRBD2 for D (7 bases each). Per the germline V gene, CDR1 is MNHNS and CDR2 is SASEGT. V dropped 1 base and J dropped 3 bases, with 13 bases sitting between them. The CDR3 extends over 15 amino acids. The CDR3 DNA reads TGTGCCAGCAGTGAAGGGTCAGGGGGGGGCTACGAGCAGTACTTC. This gives the protein CASSEGSGGGYEQYF.

This clone was picked up one time. V is TRBV19 and J is TRBJ1-4, with D possibly being TRBD1 (5 bases). Trimming left V 5 bases short and J 6 bases short, with 16 bases between. Germline V gives CDR1 LNHDA, CDR2 SQIVND (reference sequence). The CDR3 is 15 residues long. CDR3 DNA: TGTGCCAGTAGTCCCCGTGGCAGGGCTGATGAAAAACTGTTTTTT. Its protein product is CASSPRGRADEKLFF. The full variable domain, its missing parts supplied by reference TRBV19 and TRBJ1-4, is DGGITQSPKYLFRKEGQNVTLSCEQNLNHDAMYWYRQDPGQGLRLIYYSQIVNDFQKGDIAEGYSVSREKKESFPLTVTSAQKNPTAFYLCASSPRGRADEKLFFGSGTQLSVL.

The gene calls are TRBV27 and TRBJ1-2; maybe TRBD1 (5 bases). The CDR3 has 12 amino acids. Trimming pared 5 bases from V and 4 bases from J, leaving 8 bases between. Per germline, CDR1 MNHEY and CDR2 SMNVEV (reference sequence). The CDR3 region has the DNA TGTGCCAGCAGTGATAGGGGCTATGGCTACACCTTC. This encodes CASSDRGYGYTF.

The J gene is TRBJ2-3, the V gene TRBV2; D is undetermined. The ends were cut back, 2 bases at V and 3 bases at J, with 21 bases in the middle. The germline V gene has CDR1 SNHLY and CDR2 FYNNEI. This CDR3 region has 18 residues. Here the CDR3 DNA reads TGTGCCAGCAGTGAAATATCTATGGGCTACCACTCGACAGATACGCAGTATTTT. This translates into CASSEISMGYHSTDTQYF.

V is TRBV29-1 and J is TRBJ2-3, with 9 bases matching TRBD2. Germline assignment: CDR1 SQVTM and CDR2 ANQGSEA. The CDR3 runs to 15 residues. Trimming cost V 6 bases and J 8 bases; bases outside gene matches: 15. The CDR3 loop is CSVGVLAGYSGTQYF. CDR3 nucleotide sequence: TGCAGCGTGGGAGTGCTAGCGGGGTATAGCGGTACGCAGTATTTT.

This clone was found once. V is TRBV5-6 and J is TRBJ1-4; a possible D gene is TRBD1 (6 bases). V was trimmed by 4 bases and J by 8 bases, leaving 21 bases between them. Germline V CDR1 and CDR2: SGHDT, YYEEEE. The CDR3 extends over 16 amino acids. This CDR3 reads CASSLWFGRGIEKLFF. CDR3 nucleotides: TGTGCCAGCAGCCTTTGGTTCGGCAGGGGTATAGAAAAACTGTTTTTT.

This chain uses TRBV7-8 with TRBJ2-1; D may match TRBD1 or TRBD2 (5 bases each). The V end lost 5 bases, the J end lost 15 bases, and 17 bases lay between the germline ends. The CDR3 covers 12 residues. Looked up from germline, CDR1 is SGHVS and CDR2 is FQNEAQ. The CDR3 coding sequence is TGTGCCAGCAGCCTAGACGTTAGGGACCGGTTCTTC. Amino acid sequence: CASSLDVRDRFF.

V and J are TRBV6-1 and TRBJ1-6, with 8 nucleotides matching TRBD1. This CDR3 comprises 18 residues. Trimming at V came to 4 bases and at J to 0 bases, leaving 8 bases not matched to a gene. Germline V gene sequence: CDR1 MNHNS, CDR2 SASEGT. CDR3: CASSGQDRELSYNSPLHF. CDR3 bases: TGTGCCAGCAGTGGACAGGACAGGGAACTCTCCTATAATTCACCCCTCCACTTT.